This record covers a single T cell receptor beta chain. This entry belongs to a study of technical replicates of blood from a few donors. In germline, CDR1 is MGHRA, CDR2 YSYEKL. This CDR3 has 17 residues. J was trimmed by 1 base and V by 1 base; bases with no gene match: 5. Data came from immunoSEQ multiplex PCR; TCRdb stores just in-frame clones and leaves some out. The sample has 65,000 to 80,000 clones; less than 98% are singletons. V gene TRBV4-1 combines with J gene TRBJ2-1; TRBD2 aligns across 9 bases. Source material: T cells isolated from PBMCs. The clonotype originates from a human donor in good health. CDR3 DNA: TGCGCCAGCAGCCAAGCAGCGGGAGGTAGGTCCTACAATGAGCAGTTCTTC. As protein: CASSQAAGGRSYNEQFF.